These 20 T cell receptor beta chains were sequenced from one sample in a study of T cells in Graves' hyperthyroidism and ophthalmopathy. The investigators amplified TCR beta CDR3 regions from RNA transcripts. Researchers ran a first-round RT-PCR on the TCR CDR3 using the HTBI primer set. TCRdb processed the multiplex PCR reads anew with MiXCR; each CDR3 protein has one entry. The profile shows some 620,000 distinct CDR3 sequences, under 20% of them singletons. The sequenced sample was blood. The receptors were gathered from a woman aged 30 to 39 with Graves' hyperthyroidism.

This clonotype was detected a few times. A much larger clone lies one base from this, so it may be a read error. The CDR3 sequence: CASSGMDSSYNEQFF. The CDR3 bases are TGTGCCAGCAGTGGAATGGACAGTTCCTACAATGAGCAGTTCTTC. J is TRBJ2-1 and V is TRBV28; a weak D match, TRBD1 (6 bases). V dropped 5 bases and J dropped 1 base, with 12 bases sitting between them. The length of the CDR3 is 15 residues. CDR1 and CDR2 (germline): MDHEN, SYDVKM.

This clonotype turned up a few times. J is TRBJ1-2 and V is TRBV7-9; D uncertain. Trimming took 10 bases from V and 4 from J, leaving 13 bases between them. There are 12 residues in the CDR3. CDR1 and CDR2 (germline): SEHNR, FQNEAQ (reference sequence). The DNA for the CDR3 is TGTGCCACCACCTTGAGGACCTATGGCTACACCTTC. Translating it yields CATTLRTYGYTF.

The chain is built from TRBV7-2 and TRBJ2-3, with D unresolved. The germline V gene has CDR1 SGHTA and CDR2 FQGNSA. The V end was cut by 6 bases, the J end by 4 bases, with 11 bases between. The CDR3 runs 13 residues. The DNA of the CDR3 is TGTGCCAGCAGACAAAACTTGGCAGATACGCAGTATTTT. The encoded protein is CASRQNLADTQYF.

Many counts were recorded for this clonotype. The chain recombines TRBV28 with TRBJ1-2, with 11 bases identical to TRBD1. Trimming at V came to 6 bases and at J to 0 bases, leaving 6 bases not matched to a gene. The CDR3 runs 16 residues. Germline assignment: CDR1 MDHEN and CDR2 SYDVKM. For the CDR3, the DNA is TGTGCCAGCAGCCGGGACAGGGGGTTAGCTAACTATGGCTACACCTTC. Protein: CASSRDRGLANYGYTF.

The chain combines TRBV15 with TRBJ2-7, with 9 bases that match TRBD2. Germline V gene sequence: CDR1 LNHNV, CDR2 YYDKDF (reference sequence). V lost 5 bases to trimming and J lost 0 bases; unmatched junction nucleotides: 8. This CDR3 contains 16 residues. This CDR3 is CATSLISGSSSYEQYF. The CDR3 DNA reads TGTGCCACCAGCCTAATTAGCGGGAGTTCCTCCTACGAGCAGTACTTC.

There are many counts of this clonotype. The rearrangement joins TRBV27 to TRBJ1-5; D is perhaps TRBD1 (5 bases). CDR1 and CDR2 from the germline V gene are MNHEY and SMNVEV (reference sequence). The ends were cut back, 6 bases at V and 2 bases at J, with 8 bases in the middle. The CDR3 length is 13 residues. CDR3 nucleotides: TGTGCCAGCAGCATACAGGGCAATCAGCCCCAGCATTTT. Translation gives CASSIQGNQPQHF.

In its sample, this clonotype was seen many times. This chain uses TRBV9 with TRBJ2-7; D not resolved. V lost 0 bases and J lost 2, with 12 bases in between. The CDR3 spans 15 residues. Germline lookup yields CDR1 SGDLS and CDR2 YYNGEE. The CDR3 nucleotides read TGTGCCAGCAGCGTAGCTGAAGGGATCACCTACGAGCAGTACTTC. The encoded protein is CASSVAEGITYEQYF.

At least ten counts were recorded for this clonotype. This rearrangement joins TRBV20-1 to TRBJ2-7, with 9 bases aligning to TRBD2. The CDR3 runs 17 residues. From germline, CDR1 is DFQATT and CDR2 SNEGSKA (reference sequence). The V gene end was trimmed by 5 bases and the J gene end by 0 bases; junction bases not matched to a gene: 14. The CDR3 DNA sequence: TGCAGTGCTGCCCTCGCTCTAAATAGCGGGAGCTCCTACGAGCAGTACTTC. Protein sequence: CSAALALNSGSSYEQYF.

This clonotype was observed a handful of times. This chain links TRBV11-2 with TRBJ2-2; weak D call: TRBD1 (5 bases). This CDR3 is built from 17 residues. V was cut by 1 base and J by 0 bases, with 12 bases left in between. The germline gives CDR1 SGHAT, CDR2 FQNNGV. In DNA, the CDR3 is TGTGCCAGCAGCTTAGGCCCCCAGGGTACGAACACCGGGGAGCTGTTTTTT. Its translation: CASSLGPQGTNTGELFF. Complete variable domain (other parts from reference TRBV11-2 and TRBJ2-2): EAGVAQSPRYKIIEKRQSVAFWCNPISGHATLYWYQQILGQGPKLLIQFQNNGVVDDSQLPKDRFSAERLKGVDSTLKIQPAKLEDSAVYLCASSLGPQGTNTGELFFGEGSRLTVL.

This clonotype came up a few times. The chain is built from TRBV11-2 and TRBJ2-7, with a tentative D call TRBD1 (7 bases). The V end lost 5 bases, the J end lost 0 bases, and 20 bases lay between the germline ends. Germline values: CDR1 SGHAT, CDR2 FQNNGV. This CDR3 spans 17 amino acids. The CDR3 reads CASSAGQPPYLSYEQYF. The CDR3 nucleotides read TGTGCCAGCAGCGCGGGACAGCCTCCATACCTCTCCTACGAGCAGTACTTC.

V and J are TRBV5-5 and TRBJ1-6; D is perhaps TRBD1 (5 bases). CDR3 length: 16 amino acids. The ends were cut back, 0 bases at V and 1 base at J, with 8 bases in the middle. Germline V gives CDR1 SGHKS, CDR2 YYEKEE (reference sequence). The DNA of the CDR3 is TGTGCCAGCAGCTTGGTCCCAGGGTCCTATAATTCACCCCTCCACTTT. It codes for CASSLVPGSYNSPLHF.

This clonotype was counted only a few times. V usage is TRBV30 and J usage is TRBJ1-2; no definite D call. Germline CDR1 and CDR2: GTSNPN and SVGIG (reference sequence). The V end was cut by 0 bases, the J end by 4 bases, with 12 bases between. There are 14 residues in the CDR3. DNA for the CDR3: TGTGCCTGGAGTGTTTATTTACAGCCCTATGGCTACACCTTC. Encoded protein: CAWSVYLQPYGYTF.

The chain employs TRBV5-1 and TRBJ2-7; the match to TRBD1 covers 7 bases. J lost 2 bases, V lost 4 bases, and 12 bases had no gene match. CDR1 SGHRS and CDR2 YFSETQ come from the germline V gene. The CDR3 is 16 residues long. CDR3 coding DNA: TGCGCCAGCAGCCCGACCCCACAGGGGTTGCCCTACGAGCAGTACTTC. Protein sequence: CASSPTPQGLPYEQYF.

In this sample, this clonotype turned up a few times. The V and J genes are TRBV5-5 and TRBJ2-1, with TRBD2 as a possible D gene (6 bases). There are 15 residues in the CDR3. V dropped 4 bases and J dropped 15 bases, with 26 bases sitting between them. Germline V gene sequence: CDR1 SGHKS, CDR2 YYEKEE (reference sequence). The CDR3: CASSLASLLSVSSFF. The CDR3 DNA reads as TGTGCCAGCAGCCTAGCGTCTCTTCTATCGGTGTCGTCGTTCTTC.

This clonotype was recorded many times. The chain couples TRBV29-1 to TRBJ2-1, with D unresolved. V gave up 6 bases and J gave up 5 bases, with 11 bases separating them. Per germline, CDR1 SQVTM and CDR2 ANQGSEA. The CDR3 consists of 12 residues. The chain's CDR3 is CSVLDWHNEQFF. In nucleotides, the CDR3 is TGCAGCGTCCTCGACTGGCACAATGAGCAGTTCTTC.

In its sample, this clonotype was seen many times. The chain combines TRBV6-1 with TRBJ1-5; possibly TRBD1 for D (5 bases). Per the germline V gene, CDR1 is MNHNS and CDR2 is SASEGT. V lost 8 bases, J lost 6 bases, and 11 bases lay in between. The CDR3 has 12 residues. CDR3 coding DNA: TGTGCCAGCGGGACGGGTGGTCAGCCCCAGCATTTT. This translates into CASGTGGQPQHF.

This clonotype has at least ten counts. The genes are TRBV12-3 or TRBV12-4 and TRBJ1-5; D is possibly TRBD1 (6 bases). The CDR3 is 15 amino acids. The V gene lost 4 bases and the J gene lost 3 bases, with 13 bases spanning the gap. CDR3 region: CASSSRQGINQPQHF. The CDR3 DNA follows: TGTGCCAGCAGTTCCCGGCAGGGGATCAATCAGCCCCAGCATTTT.

This clonotype was counted many times. This chain connects TRBV28 to TRBJ1-1; D may be TRBD1 (6 bases). Trimming pared 2 bases from V and 1 base from J, leaving 11 bases between. The CDR3 loop spans 15 amino acids. Germline CDR1 reads MDHEN; CDR2 reads SYDVKM. The CDR3 nucleotides read TGTGCCAGCAGTTTAAGGGCAGGGGAGAACACTGAAGCTTTCTTT. Translation gives CASSLRAGENTEAFF.

The genes are TRBV2 and TRBJ1-6; perhaps TRBD1 as D (5 bases). Germline V lookup: CDR1 SNHLY, CDR2 FYNNEI. The V end lost 10 bases, the J end lost 8 bases, and 15 bases lay between the germline ends. CDR3 length equals 13 residues. This chain's CDR3 is CATPGPYDSPLHF. The CDR3 region has the DNA TGTGCCACCCCGGGACCGTATGATTCACCCCTCCACTTT.

The chain links TRBV6-7 to TRBJ2-4; D is undetermined. TRBV6-7 is an open reading frame, and its role is uncertain. The CDR3 runs to 13 residues. V was trimmed by 5 bases and J by 8 bases, leaving 13 bases between them. In DNA form, the CDR3 reads TGTGCCAGCAGTCTCCCCGGGTTTGACATTCAGTACTTC. It translates to CASSLPGFDIQYF.